The next 23 T cell receptor beta chains were all read from a single sample in a study of vaccination effects on CD4 cells after COVID-19. These receptors have no known antigen. ViraFEST expansion of antigen-specific CD4+ T cells with viral peptide pools preceded sequencing. An approximately ten-day culture period preceded the isolation of CD4+ T cells. Using immunoSEQ multiplex PCR, the repertoire was profiled, and TCRdb retains in-frame clones only, with some absent. The data show 60,000 to 70,000 clones, around 81% seen once. The material was CD4+ T cells from PBMCs cultured with HCoV-229E spike peptides, obtained before COVID-19 vaccination. These receptors were taken from a human donor who received a COVID-19 vaccine.

The sample holds one count of this clone. V and J are TRBV27 and TRBJ2-5; 7 bases line up with TRBD1. The germline V gene encodes CDR1 MNHEY and CDR2 SMNVEV (reference sequence). CDR3 length: 13 residues. The V segment lost 6 bases and the J segment 3 bases; nucleotides outside the gene matches: 4. The CDR3 protein is CASSTGTEETQYF. The CDR3 DNA reads TGTGCCAGCAGCACAGGGACAGAAGAGACCCAGTACTTC.

The V call is TRBV10-2, the J call TRBJ1-5; D gene unclear. This CDR3 spans 14 amino acids. In germline, CDR1 is WSHSY, CDR2 SAAADI. The V end was cut by 4 bases, the J end by 3 bases, with 10 bases between. The CDR3 loop reads CASSVGIHNQPQHF. The CDR3 nucleotides are TGCGCCAGCAGTGTGGGGATACACAATCAGCCCCAGCATTTT.

The J gene is TRBJ1-6, the V gene TRBV27; D gene ambiguous. The CDR3 is 13 residues long. Germline V lookup: CDR1 MNHEY, CDR2 SMNVEV (reference sequence). Between the trimmed V and J ends, which lost 6 bases and 1 base, there was a span of 4 bases. CDR3 coding DNA: TGTGCCAGCAGGAGATCCTATAATTCACCCCTCCACTTT. Protein sequence: CASRRSYNSPLHF.

This chain links TRBV2 with TRBJ1-5; TRBD1 might be the D (5 bases). The CDR3 totals 15 residues. V was clipped by 7 bases and J by 2 bases, with 15 bases between them. CDR1 and CDR2 (germline): SNHLY, FYNNEI. The CDR3 here is CASTSRDGGNQPQHF. The CDR3 DNA reads TGTGCCAGCACCTCCCGGGACGGTGGCAATCAGCCCCAGCATTTT.

This rearrangement joins TRBV5-1 to TRBJ1-4; 7 bases are a match to TRBD1. J lost 8 bases, V lost 0 bases, and 7 bases had no gene match. The CDR3 is 15 residues long. CDR1 and CDR2 (germline): SGHRS, YFSETQ. CDR3: CASSLVGGIGEKLFF. CDR3 bases: TGCGCCAGCAGCTTGGTAGGGGGCATCGGAGAAAAACTGTTTTTT.

V is TRBV5-1 and J is TRBJ1-4; no firm D call. The CDR3 runs to 15 residues. Germline CDR1 reads SGHRS; CDR2 reads YFSETQ. V lost 2 bases and J lost 0, with 8 bases in between. DNA of the CDR3: TGCGCCAGCAGCTTAACAGCTTCAACTAATGAAAAACTGTTTTTT. It is translated as CASSLTASTNEKLFF.

The rearrangement uses TRBV28 and TRBJ2-7, with a possible D match to TRBD1 (6 bases). V dropped 10 bases and J dropped 7 bases, with 20 bases sitting between them. The CDR3 length is 13 residues. In germline, CDR1 is MDHEN, CDR2 SYDVKM. CDR3: CATVQGPLEEQYV. Here the CDR3 DNA reads TGTGCCACTGTACAGGGACCGTTGGAGGAGCAGTACGTC.

The chain is built from TRBV27 and TRBJ1-6; D gene ambiguous. Between the trimmed V and J ends, which lost 7 bases and 10 bases, there was a span of 26 bases. CDR1 and CDR2 (germline): MNHEY, SMNVEV (reference sequence). This CDR3 is built from 17 residues. The CDR3 region has the DNA TGTGCCAGCACCCTCACGCATCGTGACCCCAGGCCCTCACCCCTCCACTTT. As protein: CASTLTHRDPRPSPLHF.

This sequence joins TRBV18 and TRBJ2-2; D is uncertain. The length of the CDR3 is 12 residues. The germline V gene has CDR1 KGHSH and CDR2 LQKENI. V lost 6 bases, J lost 4 bases, and 6 bases lay in between. CDR3 residues: CASSPVTGELFF. CDR3 DNA: TGTGCCAGCTCGCCGGTCACCGGGGAGCTGTTTTTT.

This clone was seen a single time. CDR3 loop: CASGPGLAGGQETQYF. The CDR3 region has the DNA TGTGCTAGTGGCCCTGGACTAGCGGGAGGGCAAGAGACCCAGTACTTC. V usage is TRBV12-5 and J usage is TRBJ2-5; 15 bases line up with TRBD2. This CDR3 comprises 16 residues. Germline values: CDR1 LGHNT, CDR2 FRNRAP. V lost 6 bases, J lost 2 bases, and 4 bases stayed unmatched.

The chain has TRBV10-3 and TRBJ1-6; no firm D call. Germline loops: CDR1 ENHRY, CDR2 SYGVKD. The V gene lost 6 bases and the J gene lost 9 bases, with 15 bases spanning the gap. There are 14 residues in the CDR3. The CDR3 region is CAISDGVIGSPLHF. DNA of the CDR3: TGTGCCATCAGCGACGGCGTAATCGGTTCACCCCTCCACTTT.

This clone was observed once. The rearrangement joins TRBV5-5 to TRBJ2-7, with 10 nucleotides matching TRBD1. Germline-derived CDR1 and CDR2 are SGHKS and YYEKEE (reference sequence). The junction had 7 bases not matched to a gene; V was cut back by 5 bases and J by 5 bases. This CDR3 has 14 residues. CDR3 sequence (DNA): TGTGCCAGCAGAGAGTCCGGGACAGGGGACGAGCAGTACGTC. Translation gives CASRESGTGDEQYV.

This clone was picked up a small number of times. The genes are TRBV7-3 and TRBJ2-1; tentative D call: TRBD2 (7 bases). CDR1 is SGHTA, CDR2 FQGTGA, per germline. The CDR3 covers 14 residues. Trimming shortened V by 5 bases and J by 4 bases, and 12 bases separated the two germline ends. The CDR3: CASSKRGGYNEQFF. CDR3 DNA sequence: TGTGCCAGCAGCAAAAGGGGGGGGTACAATGAGCAGTTCTTC.

The CDR3 loop reads CASSLIPSPDTEAFF. CDR3 bases: TGTGCCAGCAGTTTAATCCCGAGCCCCGACACTGAAGCTTTCTTT. The V call is TRBV27, the J call TRBJ1-1, with D hard to call. Deletions cut 2 bases from V and 3 bases from J, with 13 bases between. The CDR3 contains 15 residues. Germline assignment: CDR1 MNHEY and CDR2 SMNVEV (reference sequence).

The chain couples TRBV7-9 to TRBJ1-2; D is undetermined. The CDR3 is 13 residues long. V dropped 1 base and J dropped 2 bases, with 5 bases sitting between them. Germline CDR1 is SEHNR and CDR2 is FQNEAQ (reference sequence). As DNA, the CDR3 is TGTGCCAGCAGCTTAGAACAGAACTATGGCTACACCTTC. As protein: CASSLEQNYGYTF.

This chain uses TRBV3-1 (or the pseudogene TRBV3-2) with TRBJ2-7, with TRBD1 identical over 9 bases. The CDR3 is 13 residues long. With V trimmed by 5 bases and J by 4 bases, 3 bases remained unmatched. Germline V gene lookup returns CDR1 LGHDT and CDR2 YNNKEL (reference sequence). CDR3 DNA sequence: TGTGCCAGCAGCGGCGACAGGGGGTACGAGCAGTACGTC. The encoded protein is CASSGDRGYEQYV.

Relative to its sample, this clone is medium-sized (0.01 to 0.1%). The rearrangement joins TRBV6-5 to TRBJ1-4; TRBD1 aligns across 8 bases. V lost 4 bases, J lost 7 bases, and 5 bases stayed unmatched. The CDR3 contains 14 residues. Germline CDR1 and CDR2: MNHEY and SVGAGI. This chain's CDR3 is CASSSGQDAEKLFF. The CDR3 DNA follows: TGTGCCAGCAGTTCGGGACAGGACGCTGAAAAACTGTTTTTT.

The chain combines TRBV30 with TRBJ1-1; 12 bases fit TRBD1. In germline, CDR1 is GTSNPN, CDR2 SVGIG (reference sequence). This CDR3 is built from 17 residues. V was pared by 0 bases and J by 0 bases, with 5 bases of the junction left unmatched. The CDR3 DNA sequence: TGTGCCTGGAGTGTACGGGACAGGGGGCTTATGAACACTGAAGCTTTCTTT. Residues: CAWSVRDRGLMNTEAFF. The variable domain in full, with the rest retrieved from reference TRBV30 and TRBJ1-1, is SQTIHQWPATLVQPVGSPLSLECTVEGTSNPNLYWYRQAAGRGLQLLFYSVGIGQISSEVPQNLSASRPQDRQFILSSKKLLLSDSGFYLCAWSVRDRGLMNTEAFFGQGTRLTVV.

This rearrangement joins TRBV5-4 to TRBJ1-2; a possible D gene is TRBD1 (5 bases). CDR3 length: 13 residues. V shed 4 bases and J shed 1 base, with 8 bases lying between them. Germline CDR1 SGHNT, CDR2 YYREEE (reference sequence). The CDR3 region has the DNA TGTGCCAGCAGCAAGGGACTTAACTATGGCTACACCTTC. Residues: CASSKGLNYGYTF.

This clone was counted once. This rearrangement joins TRBV18 to TRBJ2-7; the match to TRBD2 covers 8 bases. With V trimmed by 3 bases and J by 2 bases, 12 bases remained unmatched. The CDR3 loop spans 17 amino acids. Germline lookup yields CDR1 KGHSH and CDR2 LQKENI. CDR3 nucleotide sequence: TGTGCCAGCTCACCTCGGGGGGGCGGGGTGGTCCCCTACGAGCAGTACGTC. It translates to CASSPRGGGVVPYEQYV.

The chain couples TRBV2 to TRBJ1-2; D is unresolved. The CDR3 contains 14 residues. V lost 5 bases, J lost 2 bases, and 12 bases lay in between. From germline, CDR1 is SNHLY and CDR2 FYNNEI. The CDR3 nucleotides are TGTGCCAGCAGTAGGAACAACCCGAACTATGGCTACACCTTC. Translating it yields CASSRNNPNYGYTF.

This chain uses TRBV5-6 with TRBJ1-6, with D unresolved. Germline CDR1 SGHDT, CDR2 YYEEEE. This CDR3 contains 18 residues. Trimming took off 0 bases at V and 0 bases at J, with 13 bases between the two ends. CDR3 in DNA: TGTGCCAGCAGCTTGGTTTTTGGTGGAATCTCCTATAATTCACCCCTCCACTTT. This codes for CASSLVFGGISYNSPLHF.

The CDR3 loop reads CASSEYGINEQFF. In DNA, the CDR3 is TGCGCCAGCAGTGAGTATGGGATCAATGAGCAGTTCTTC. This sequence joins TRBV10-2 and TRBJ2-1; no firm D call. Germline V gene sequence: CDR1 WSHSY, CDR2 SAAADI. Trimming left V 1 base short and J 6 bases short, with 7 bases between. CDR3 size: 13 residues.